Below, 11 T cell receptor beta chains from the same sample are listed, as sequenced in a study of blood T cell repertoires in COVID-19. Produced via immunoSEQ multiplex PCR; TCRdb's table is partial and in-frame only. The table records a few hundred thousand clones, about nine tenths of them present only once. Material for sequencing was peripheral blood. These receptors were collected from a man between 18 and 35 years old with active or convalescent COVID-19.

The rearrangement links TRBV6-6 to TRBJ1-2, with 7 bases that match TRBD1. The CDR3 contains 15 residues. The germline V gene encodes CDR1 MNHNY and CDR2 SVGAGI (reference sequence). V gave up 5 bases and J gave up 5 bases; unmatched junction bases: 11. The CDR3 region has the DNA TGTGCCAGCAGTCAATACCTCTCAGGGGGATATGGCTACACCTTC. It yields the protein CASSQYLSGGYGYTF.

This clone appeared a few times. CDR3 bases: TGTGCCAGCAGCTTAGAACCAGGGGGCAATCAGCCCCAGCATTTT. It translates to CASSLEPGGNQPQHF. V is TRBV9 and J is TRBJ1-5; possible D gene TRBD1, 6 bases. CDR1 is SGDLS, CDR2 YYNGEE, per germline. V dropped 4 bases and J dropped 2 bases, with 13 bases sitting between them. The length of the CDR3 is 15 residues.

Points on this clone: An end of the junction does not agree with germline; a read error may underlie this. This rearrangement joins TRBV2 to TRBJ2-7; D unclear. The CDR3 is made up of 14 amino acids. Germline V lookup: CDR1 SNHLY, CDR2 FYNNEI. This CDR3 is CASIEDTYPYEQYF. In nucleotides, the CDR3 is TGTGCCAGCATTGAAGACACGTACCCCTACGAGCAGTACTTC.

The V and J genes are TRBV14 and TRBJ2-7; 7 bases are a match to TRBD1. The CDR3 covers 14 residues. Germline CDR1 is SGHDN and CDR2 is FVKESK. J gave up 2 bases and V 5 bases, and 6 bases lay outside the gene matches. CDR3 loop: CASSSGQAPYEQYF. CDR3 coding DNA: TGTGCCAGCAGCTCTGGACAGGCCCCCTACGAGCAGTACTTC. The variable domain in full, completed from reference TRBV14 and TRBJ2-7, reads EAGVTQFPSHSVIEKGQTVTLRCDPISGHDNLYWYRRVMGKEIKFLLHFVKESKQDESGMPNNRFLAERTGGTYSTLKVQPAELEDSGVYFCASSSGQAPYEQYFGPGTRLTVT.

The chain couples TRBV21-1 to TRBJ2-2; TRBD2 is the table's D call and was not checked against the DNA. TRBV21-1 has pseudogene status. The CDR3 has 20 amino acids. CDR3 amino acids: CASSSKAGLAGGPNTGELFF. The CDR3 coding sequence is TGTGCCAGCAGCAGCAAGGCGGGACTAGCGGGAGGGCCGAACACCGGGGAGCTGTTTTTT.

V gene TRBV6-5 combines with J gene TRBJ1-2, with 7 nucleotides matching TRBD1. Germline values: CDR1 MNHEY, CDR2 SVGAGI. The CDR3 contains 12 residues. V lost 6 bases and J lost 7; bases outside the gene matches: 5. The CDR3 is CASRETGLGYTF. The CDR3 DNA sequence: TGTGCCAGCAGGGAGACAGGGCTTGGCTACACCTTC.

The CDR3 is CASSPTSRDTQYF. CDR3 DNA: TGTGCCAGCTCACCAACGTCGAGAGATACGCAGTATTTT. V usage is TRBV18 and J usage is TRBJ2-3; no clear D gene. The CDR3 length is 13 residues. Per germline, CDR1 KGHSH and CDR2 LQKENI. The V end was cut by 2 bases, the J end by 5 bases, with 8 bases between.

The J gene is TRBJ2-7, the V gene TRBV9; D perhaps matches TRBD2 (5 bases). Between the trimmed V and J ends, which lost 4 bases and 3 bases, there was a span of 8 bases. This CDR3 is built from 12 residues. CDR1 and CDR2 from the germline V gene are SGDLS and YYNGEE. CDR3 protein: CASSPGNYEQYF. The CDR3, as DNA: TGTGCCAGCAGCCCGGGGAACTACGAGCAGTACTTC.

This chain links TRBV18 with TRBJ2-5; D is ambiguous. The CDR3 spans 14 residues. Germline values: CDR1 KGHSH, CDR2 LQKENI. The ends were cut back, 6 bases at V and 1 base at J, with 12 bases in the middle. CDR3 DNA sequence: TGTGCCAGCTCCGAACAGTTCAGCCAAGAGACCCAGTACTTC. Residues: CASSEQFSQETQYF.

This sequence joins TRBV13 and TRBJ2-2, with TRBD2 matching 8 bases. V dropped 4 bases and J dropped 7; count of bases not matched to a gene: 11. CDR1 PRHDT and CDR2 FYEKMQ come from the germline V gene (reference sequence). The CDR3 is 16 residues long. The CDR3 bases are TGTGCCAGCAGCTCAACTCGGGGGGGACTCTACGGGGAGCTGTTTTTT. Protein sequence: CASSSTRGGLYGELFF.

This chain links TRBV27 with TRBJ2-7; D unresolved. Looked up from germline, CDR1 is MNHEY and CDR2 is SMNVEV (reference sequence). With 5 bases removed from V and 0 bases from J, the gap between germline ends came to 11 bases. The CDR3 is made up of 14 amino acids. CDR3 sequence: CASSPIGSSYEQYF. DNA for the CDR3: TGTGCCAGCAGTCCCATCGGTAGCTCCTACGAGCAGTACTTC.